This TCR beta chain stems from a study of early T cells in non-severe SARS-CoV-2 infection. Germline CDR1 MDHEN, CDR2 SYDVKM. V shed 11 bases, J shed 7 bases, and the junction held 7 bases outside the gene matches. CDR3 length equals 12 residues. In TCRdb, the 5' RACE reads were re-called with MiXCR into one record per CDR3 protein. The sample contains about 35,000 distinct CDR3 sequences, less than 6.5% of which appear only once. This chain connects TRBV28 to TRBJ1-4; 7 nucleotides line up with TRBD1. Sequenced: whole blood. The source is an adult who was a healthcare worker with PCR-confirmed SARS-CoV-2 infection or an uninfected control (not recorded which). CDR3 DNA sequence: TGTGCCGCCGGAGGGGGCATTGAAAAACTGTTTTTT. Its protein is CAAGGGIEKLFF.